These 26 T cell receptor beta chains share one sample of origin, sequenced in a study of CD8 T cells in ankylosing spondylitis. Study outcomes and limitations: Ankylosing spondylitis blood appeared to carry a characteristic TCR beta motif of several highly homologous variants.

These receptors have no identified antigens. TCRdb reprocessed the 5' RACE reads via MiXCR and lists one record per CDR3 protein. Seen here are 220,000 or so distinct CDR3 sequences, around 19% observed once, and the top ten hold about 42%. Specimen: blood, either unsorted or a sorted T cell fraction (not recorded which). These receptors were collected from a male donor with ankylosing spondylitis.

The V gene is TRBV29-1, the J gene TRBJ2-7, with 7 bases that match TRBD1. Germline assignment: CDR1 SQVTM and CDR2 ANQGSEA. Trimming cost V 6 bases and J 6 bases; bases outside gene matches: 11. The CDR3 covers 13 residues. DNA of the CDR3: TGCAGCGTGAAAGGGCAGGGGGTATCCGAGCAGTACTTC. It yields the protein CSVKGQGVSEQYF.

The chain combines TRBV6-5 with TRBJ2-7; D may be TRBD1 or TRBD2 (5 bases each). The CDR3 consists of 16 residues. V was trimmed by 1 base and J by 0 bases, leaving 13 bases between them. Looked up from germline, CDR1 is MNHEY and CDR2 is SVGAGI. The CDR3 loop is CASSYFGTQRSYEQYF. CDR3 in DNA: TGTGCCAGCAGTTACTTCGGGACCCAGCGCTCCTACGAGCAGTACTTC.

V gene TRBV4-3 combines with J gene TRBJ2-1; perhaps TRBD2 as D (6 bases). The ends were cut back, 0 bases at V and 6 bases at J, with 12 bases in the middle. Germline CDR1 and CDR2: LGHNA and YSLEER. The CDR3 loop spans 15 amino acids. The DNA of the CDR3 is TGCGCCAGCAGCCAAGACGGGGGAACCTTCAATGAGCAGTTCTTC. It translates to CASSQDGGTFNEQFF.

This clonotype was observed a handful of times. The chain couples TRBV20-1 to TRBJ2-1; 14 nucleotides align to TRBD2. CDR3 length equals 15 residues. CDR1 and CDR2 (germline): DFQATT, SNEGSKA (reference sequence). V dropped 5 bases and J dropped 6; count of bases not matched to a gene: 6. CDR3 region: CSALSGLAGGNEQFF. The CDR3 DNA reads as TGCAGTGCTCTCTCCGGACTAGCGGGGGGCAATGAGCAGTTCTTC.

The rearrangement links TRBV14 to TRBJ2-5, with 13 bases aligning to TRBD2. The CDR3 extends over 15 amino acids. Trimming at V came to 8 bases and at J to 4 bases, leaving 7 bases not matched to a gene. Germline CDR1 SGHDN, CDR2 FVKESK. The CDR3 reads CASQTSGRRGETQYF. The CDR3 DNA sequence: TGTGCCAGCCAGACTAGCGGGAGGAGAGGAGAGACCCAGTACTTC.

The chain employs TRBV11-1 and TRBJ2-1, with D possibly being TRBD2 (6 bases). V lost 5 bases and J lost 4, with 12 bases in between. This CDR3 has 14 residues. In germline, CDR1 is SGHAT, CDR2 FQDESV (reference sequence). CDR3 sequence (DNA): TGTGCCAGCAGCCTGACTAGACTATACAATGAGCAGTTCTTC. Protein sequence: CASSLTRLYNEQFF.

In its sample, this clonotype was seen a few times. V is TRBV7-9 and J is TRBJ2-1, with D possibly matching TRBD2 (5 bases). The germline V and J ends were trimmed by 6 bases and 5 bases, with 14 bases remaining between them. The CDR3 totals 14 residues. From germline, CDR1 is SEHNR and CDR2 FQNEAQ (reference sequence). This CDR3 is CASSPSGINNEQFF. As DNA, the CDR3 is TGTGCCAGCAGTCCCTCGGGGATAAACAATGAGCAGTTCTTC.

In this sample, this clonotype turned up a few times. V is TRBV13 and J is TRBJ2-5; D remains unclear. This CDR3 has 13 amino acids. V was clipped by 2 bases and J by 5 bases, with 9 bases between them. The germline CDR1 and CDR2 sequences are PRHDT and FYEKMQ (reference sequence). In DNA, the CDR3 is TGTGCCAGCAGCTTAAACAACCGGGAGACCCAGTACTTC. The encoded protein is CASSLNNRETQYF.

J is TRBJ1-5 and V is TRBV4-1, with D maybe TRBD1 (5 bases). CDR1 is MGHRA, CDR2 YSYEKL, per germline. Trimming shortened V by 0 bases and J by 6 bases, and 12 bases separated the two germline ends. This CDR3 is 15 amino acids long. The CDR3, as DNA: TGCGCCAGCAGCCAAGAGCCTCTCAGGGTTCAGCCCCAGCATTTT. Translating gives CASSQEPLRVQPQHF.

V usage is TRBV28 and J usage is TRBJ1-3; maybe TRBD1 (5 bases). The CDR3 is 15 amino acids. Germline V gene lookup returns CDR1 MDHEN and CDR2 SYDVKM. V was pared by 11 bases and J by 0 bases, with 17 bases between. CDR3 sequence: CAPSCGGASGNTIYF. DNA of the CDR3: TGTGCCCCGAGTTGCGGAGGGGCCTCTGGAAACACCATATATTTT. Full variable domain (rest looked up from reference TRBV28 and TRBJ1-3): DVKVTQSSRYLVKRTGEKVFLECVQDMDHENMFWYRQDPGLGLRLIYFSYDVKMKEKGDIPEGYSVSREKKERFSLILESASTNQTSMYLCAPSCGGASGNTIYFGEGSWLTVV.

This clonotype came up a few times. The rearrangement joins TRBV5-6 to TRBJ2-2; TRBD2 agrees at 7 bases. Germline V gene lookup returns CDR1 SGHDT and CDR2 YYEEEE. Germline trimming cut 4 bases from V and 4 bases from J; bases unmatched to any gene: 10. This CDR3 region has 16 residues. This chain's CDR3 is CASSPGRSSGTGELFF. The CDR3 nucleotides are TGTGCCAGCAGCCCCGGGAGGTCGAGTGGCACCGGGGAGCTGTTTTTT.

This rearrangement joins TRBV5-6 to TRBJ1-2; TRBD1 aligns across 9 bases. After removal of 7 bases from V and 5 bases from J, the junction contained 3 bases not matched to a gene. Germline assignment: CDR1 SGHDT and CDR2 YYEEEE. The CDR3 is 12 residues long. This CDR3 reads CASHGQGYGYTF. Written as DNA, the CDR3 is TGTGCCAGCCACGGACAGGGGTATGGCTACACCTTC.

This clonotype was observed a few times. The rearrangement uses TRBV4-3 and TRBJ2-1; TRBD2 matches 9 bases. Germline V gives CDR1 LGHNA, CDR2 YSLEER. The CDR3 is made up of 17 amino acids. Trimming took 1 base from V and 3 from J; bases not matched to a gene: 7. This CDR3 reads CASSQGVAGASYNEQFF. CDR3 DNA sequence: TGCGCCAGCAGCCAAGGGGTAGCGGGAGCAAGCTACAATGAGCAGTTCTTC.

The chain uses TRBV20-1 and TRBJ1-1; D gene uncertain. This CDR3 has 13 residues. From germline, CDR1 is DFQATT and CDR2 SNEGSKA (reference sequence). The V end lost 2 bases, the J end lost 1 base, and 8 bases lay between the germline ends. The CDR3 sequence: CSARSATNTEAFF. The CDR3 region has the DNA TGCAGTGCTAGATCGGCTACGAACACTGAAGCTTTCTTT.

This clonotype was seen a handful of times. The chain employs TRBV7-9 and TRBJ2-3, with 7 bases identical to TRBD2. Trimming cost V 4 bases and J 1 base; bases outside gene matches: 8. Germline V gene lookup returns CDR1 SEHNR and CDR2 FQNEAQ (reference sequence). The CDR3 covers 16 residues. In DNA form, the CDR3 reads TGTGCCAGCAGCTCGCGGGTTAGCGGGCGCACAGATACGCAGTATTTT. Amino acids: CASSSRVSGRTDTQYF.

The rearrangement uses TRBV24-1 and TRBJ2-3; no clear D. The CDR3 runs 15 residues. V was trimmed by 3 bases and J by 2 bases, leaving 11 bases between them. Per the germline V gene, CDR1 is KGHDR and CDR2 is SFDVKD. CDR3 nucleotide sequence: TGTGCCACCAGTGATCCCTACAGAAACACAGATACGCAGTATTTT. Translating it yields CATSDPYRNTDTQYF.

This clonotype was seen more than once but under ten times. The chain combines TRBV27 with TRBJ2-1, with TRBD2 identical over 9 bases. J lost 2 bases, V lost 6 bases, and 8 bases had no gene match. The CDR3 is 16 residues long. CDR1 is MNHEY and CDR2 is SMNVEV in the germline V gene (reference sequence). CDR3 nucleotides: TGTGCCAGCAGACCTCATAGCGGGAGACCCTACAATGAGCAGTTCTTC. It yields the protein CASRPHSGRPYNEQFF.

This chain links TRBV3-1 with TRBJ2-7; 11 bases match TRBD2. V was pared by 1 base and J by 5 bases, with 4 bases of the junction left unmatched. This CDR3 has 15 amino acids. Germline V lookup: CDR1 LGHDT, CDR2 YNNKEL (reference sequence). CDR3 nucleotide sequence: TGTGCCAGCAGCCAAGGACTAGCGGGATTCGACGAGCAGTACTTC. It encodes CASSQGLAGFDEQYF.

The chain combines TRBV6-2 or TRBV6-3 with TRBJ2-2, with TRBD1 matching over 8 bases. With 11 bases clipped from V and 1 base from J, the junction kept 3 bases outside the gene matches. The CDR3 sequence is 13 residues long. Per the germline V gene, CDR1 is MNHEY and CDR2 is SVGEGT. The CDR3 sequence is CAAGQGNTGELFF. For the CDR3, the DNA is TGTGCCGCCGGACAGGGGAACACCGGGGAGCTGTTTTTT.

The chain is built from TRBV4-3 and TRBJ2-1; TRBD2 agrees at 8 bases. J gave up 9 bases and V 3 bases, and 4 bases lay outside the gene matches. The CDR3 runs to 13 residues. The germline V gene has CDR1 LGHNA and CDR2 YSLEER. CDR3 amino acids: CASSQVSGTEQFF. CDR3 DNA: TGCGCCAGCAGCCAGGTTAGCGGGACTGAGCAGTTCTTC.

This clonotype came up a few times. V gene TRBV27 combines with J gene TRBJ2-3, with 7 bases aligning to TRBD2. The germline gives CDR1 MNHEY, CDR2 SMNVEV (reference sequence). With V trimmed by 8 bases and J by 0 bases, 11 bases remained unmatched. The CDR3 extends over 16 amino acids. Here the CDR3 reads CASSLLSGLSTDTQYF. The CDR3, as DNA: TGTGCCAGCTCGCTCCTATCGGGACTAAGCACAGATACGCAGTATTTT.

The chain uses TRBV7-9 and TRBJ1-1, with D unclear. Per germline, CDR1 SEHNR and CDR2 FQNEAQ (reference sequence). The CDR3 loop spans 14 amino acids. Trimming left V 7 bases short and J 0 bases short, with 12 bases between. In DNA, the CDR3 is TGTGCCAGCATGCTTGGAGGGTTGAACACTGAAGCTTTCTTT. Translated, it gives CASMLGGLNTEAFF.

This clonotype was recorded many times. V and J are TRBV20-1 and TRBJ1-1; D is unclear. Germline loops: CDR1 DFQATT, CDR2 SNEGSKA (reference sequence). This CDR3 has 12 amino acids. The V gene lost 3 bases and the J gene lost 3 bases, with 8 bases spanning the gap. CDR3 in amino acids: CSARFRDTEAFF. The DNA for the CDR3 is TGCAGTGCTAGGTTCAGAGACACTGAAGCTTTCTTT.

There are many counts of this clonotype. The V and J genes are TRBV29-1 and TRBJ2-2; no clear D. V was cut by 7 bases and J by 6 bases, with 15 bases left in between. The germline V gene encodes CDR1 SQVTM and CDR2 ANQGSEA. This CDR3 has 13 amino acids. The CDR3, as DNA: TGCAGCGCCCACAATCCGCTAGCCGGGGAGCTGTTTTTT. Its translation is CSAHNPLAGELFF.

The V gene is TRBV11-2, the J gene TRBJ2-1; D is perhaps TRBD1 or TRBD2 (6 bases each). The CDR3 is 13 amino acids. Germline V CDR1 and CDR2: SGHAT, FQNNGV. V lost 6 bases and J 6 bases, leaving 12 bases between the germline ends. The CDR3 is CASRPGGGNEQFF. CDR3 in DNA: TGTGCCAGCAGGCCCGGAGGGGGCAATGAGCAGTTCTTC.

This clonotype was observed a handful of times. The chain employs TRBV20-1 and TRBJ2-7; D not resolved. The length of the CDR3 is 14 residues. The V gene lost 0 bases and the J gene lost 3 bases, with 12 bases spanning the gap. Looked up from germline, CDR1 is DFQATT and CDR2 is SNEGSKA (reference sequence). CDR3 DNA sequence: TGCAGTGCTAGAGATATCCGGCAGGACTACGAGCAGTACTTC. As protein: CSARDIRQDYEQYF.